The present TCR beta chain was sequenced within a study of monozygotic twins with inflammatory bowel disease. Points from the study as a whole: Among IBD patients, TCRbeta diversity (inverse Simpson) was lower than in healthy co-twins. No distinction between different T cell subtypes was possible. Clonotype sharing was lower in IBD patients than healthy twins, most markedly with disease activity.

Details on this clonotype: Antigen unknown.

CDR1 and CDR2 (germline): SGHTA, FQGNSA. This CDR3 has 16 residues. The authors isolated total RNA from whole blood without sorting T cells. Following a re-call of the 5' RACE reads, TCRdb has one entry per CDR3 protein and lacks DNA. In all, the sample yields 310,000 or so distinct CDR3 sequences. The clonotype comes from a human donor with ulcerative colitis or Crohn's disease, or a healthy co-twin of an affected twin (not recorded which). The chain recombines TRBV7-2 with TRBJ2-3; TCRdb names TRBD2, which stays unverified in the absence of DNA. The sample consisted of blood. CDR3 amino acids: CASSHGTSGITDTQYF.